Below are 20 T cell receptor beta chains sequenced from a single sample in a study of blood T cell repertoires in COVID-19. Only in-frame clones appear in the TCRdb table, and some are missing; sequencing was by immunoSEQ multiplex PCR. This sample has a few hundred thousand clones, with 83% found just once. The sequencing sample was made of peripheral blood. These receptors originate from a man aged 60-69 years who had recovered from COVID-19.

This clone was seen ten or more times. This sequence joins TRBV30 and TRBJ1-6, with D perhaps matching TRBD1 (6 bases). The CDR3 runs 14 residues. CDR1 GTSNPN and CDR2 SVGIG come from the germline V gene (reference sequence). Trimming shortened V by 0 bases and J by 11 bases, and 14 bases separated the two germline ends. CDR3 sequence reads: CAWSVGDMETPLHF. CDR3 sequence (DNA): TGTGCCTGGAGTGTCGGGGACATGGAGACACCCCTCCACTTT.

A single count supports this clone. The V and J genes are TRBV28 and TRBJ1-1; TRBD1 aligns across 8 bases. This CDR3 contains 18 residues. Per the germline V gene, CDR1 is MDHEN and CDR2 is SYDVKM. J was trimmed by 2 bases and V by 4 bases; bases with no gene match: 15. The CDR3 DNA reads as TGTGCCAGCAGTTACATTTTTGGGGCAGGGGGCAGTAACACTGAAGCTTTCTTT. It yields the protein CASSYIFGAGGSNTEAFF.

The gene calls are TRBV29-1 and TRBJ1-1, with 7 bases that match TRBD1. Germline V gene sequence: CDR1 SQVTM, CDR2 ANQGSEA. This CDR3 contains 13 residues. V trimming: 7 bases; J trimming: 0 bases; junction bases outside the gene matches: 5. The DNA of the CDR3 is TGCAGCGCAAGGGACAGAATGAACACTGAAGCTTTCTTT. It translates to CSARDRMNTEAFF. Full variable domain (remainder filled in from reference TRBV29-1 and TRBJ1-1): SAVISQKPSRDICQRGTSLTIQCQVDSQVTMMFWYRQQPGQSLTLIATANQGSEATYESGFVIDKFPISRPNLTFSTLTVSNMSPEDSSIYLCSARDRMNTEAFFGQGTRLTVV.

The J gene is TRBJ2-1, the V gene TRBV7-9, with TRBD2 matching over 10 bases. This CDR3 spans 18 amino acids. V gave up 5 bases and J gave up 3 bases; unmatched junction bases: 13. Germline lookup yields CDR1 SEHNR and CDR2 FQNEAQ (reference sequence). The CDR3 protein is CASSPPARTSGHYNEQFF. As DNA, the CDR3 is TGTGCCAGCAGCCCCCCTGCCCGGACTAGCGGCCACTACAATGAGCAGTTCTTC.

The V call is TRBV19, the J call TRBJ2-3; the D gene is possibly TRBD2 (5 bases). CDR3 length: 17 residues. Trimming took off 4 bases at V and 2 bases at J, with 19 bases between the two ends. Germline V gene lookup returns CDR1 LNHDA and CDR2 SQIVND (reference sequence). CDR3 in amino acids: CASSRSPPGFTTDTQYF. The CDR3 nucleotides read TGTGCCAGTAGTAGGTCGCCTCCGGGATTCACCACAGATACGCAGTATTTT.

The rearrangement uses TRBV30 and TRBJ1-4, with D perhaps matching TRBD1 (6 bases). V dropped 0 bases and J dropped 6 bases, with 11 bases sitting between them. The germline gives CDR1 GTSNPN, CDR2 SVGIG (reference sequence). There are 14 residues in the CDR3. The CDR3 DNA reads as TGTGCCTGGAGTGTACGGGGGGGCCATGAAAAACTGTTTTTT. It encodes CAWSVRGGHEKLFF.

The chain carries TRBV12-3 or TRBV12-4 and TRBJ2-5, with a tentative D call TRBD2 (6 bases). Trimming stripped 2 bases from V and 5 bases from J, with 9 bases between. The CDR3 runs 13 residues. The CDR3 bases are TGTGCCAGCAGTTTATCGGGACTGGAGACCCAGTACTTC. Amino acid sequence: CASSLSGLETQYF.

V and J are TRBV7-9 and TRBJ2-7; 7 nucleotides align to TRBD2. The CDR3 covers 14 residues. With 1 base clipped from V and 5 bases from J, the junction kept 5 bases outside the gene matches. Looked up from germline, CDR1 is SEHNR and CDR2 is FQNEAQ (reference sequence). CDR3 nucleotide sequence: TGTGCCAGCAGCTTAGGGCAGGGAGGGGACGAGCAGTACTTC. Amino acids: CASSLGQGGDEQYF.

V and J are TRBV2 and TRBJ1-2; D is ambiguous. The germline gives CDR1 SNHLY, CDR2 FYNNEI. V dropped 4 bases and J dropped 7 bases, with 10 bases sitting between them. The CDR3 has 12 residues. Here the CDR3 reads CASSVGFSGYTF. DNA of the CDR3: TGTGCCAGCAGTGTCGGGTTCTCTGGCTACACCTTC.

The rearrangement links TRBV18 to TRBJ2-2, with a possible D match to TRBD1 (6 bases). CDR1 KGHSH and CDR2 LQKENI come from the germline V gene. The CDR3 is made up of 16 amino acids. V was cut by 6 bases and J by 0 bases, with 14 bases left in between. For the CDR3, the DNA is TGTGCCAGCTCCCCCAGGACAGTCTCGAACACCGGGGAGCTGTTTTTT. This sequence encodes CASSPRTVSNTGELFF.

The J gene is TRBJ1-2, the V gene TRBV18; tentative D call: TRBD1 (6 bases). The germline V and J ends were trimmed by 1 base and 1 base, with 7 bases remaining between them. CDR3 length: 14 residues. Germline CDR1 reads KGHSH; CDR2 reads LQKENI. CDR3 sequence reads: CASSPQGDNYGYTF. CDR3 nucleotides: TGTGCCAGCTCACCACAGGGGGATAACTATGGCTACACCTTC.

This rearrangement joins TRBV28 to TRBJ1-5, with 7 bases aligning to TRBD1. Germline values: CDR1 MDHEN, CDR2 SYDVKM. CDR3 size: 14 residues. Losses at the gene ends were 5 bases for V and 6 bases for J; bases not matched to a gene: 7. The CDR3 sequence is CASSPDRAGQPQHF. CDR3 DNA sequence: TGTGCCAGCAGTCCAGACAGGGCCGGTCAGCCCCAGCATTTT.

V is TRBV7-2 and J is TRBJ1-2; 8 positions agree with TRBD1. CDR1 is SGHTA and CDR2 is FQGNSA in the germline V gene. Trimming removed 1 base from V and 2 bases from J; junction bases left unmatched: 6. The CDR3 is 16 amino acids. CDR3 coding DNA: TGTGCCAGCAGCTTAGTGGGACAGGCTCCAAACTATGGCTACACCTTC. It specifies CASSLVGQAPNYGYTF.

This chain links TRBV5-5 with TRBJ1-1; D not certain. The CDR3 runs 15 residues. The V and J ends lost 1 base and 2 bases respectively, with 12 bases between them. CDR1 is SGHKS, CDR2 YYEKEE, per germline (reference sequence). As DNA, the CDR3 is TGTGCCAGCAGCTTGATTCCGGGGATAAACACTGAAGCTTTCTTT. Amino acid sequence: CASSLIPGINTEAFF.

J is TRBJ2-5 and V is TRBV9; possibly TRBD2 for D (5 bases). The CDR3 spans 14 residues. Germline loops: CDR1 SGDLS, CDR2 YYNGEE. Between the trimmed V and J ends, which lost 0 bases and 1 base, there was a span of 7 bases. CDR3 bases: TGTGCCAGCAGCGTAGGAGGGTCCCAAGAGACCCAGTACTTC. Its translation is CASSVGGSQETQYF.

This chain links TRBV27 with TRBJ1-3; the D is unclear. With 5 bases removed from V and 0 bases from J, the gap between germline ends came to 11 bases. The CDR3 has 15 amino acids. Germline-derived CDR1 and CDR2 are MNHEY and SMNVEV (reference sequence). CDR3 in amino acids: CASSALGYSGNTIYF. CDR3 coding DNA: TGTGCCAGCAGTGCGCTCGGGTACTCTGGAAACACCATATATTTT.

This chain connects TRBV25-1 to TRBJ1-1; tentatively, D is TRBD1 (5 bases). CDR3 length: 16 residues. V lost 2 bases and J 1 base, leaving 14 bases between the germline ends. Germline V CDR1 and CDR2: MGHDK, SYGVNS. The CDR3 sequence is CASSEHHGGPNTEAFF. CDR3 nucleotides: TGTGCCAGCAGTGAACACCACGGGGGACCGAACACTGAAGCTTTCTTT.

V and J are TRBV18 and TRBJ1-2; TRBD1 is a possible D gene (5 bases). Germline CDR1 reads KGHSH; CDR2 reads LQKENI. The CDR3 is 12 residues long. V was trimmed by 5 bases and J by 7 bases, leaving 11 bases between them. DNA of the CDR3: TGTGCCAGCTCATCCCGACAGATTGGCTACACCTTC. This translates into CASSSRQIGYTF.

This chain joins TRBV3-1 (or the pseudogene TRBV3-2) and TRBJ2-7; TRBD2 might be the D (5 bases). Germline V lookup: CDR1 LGHDT, CDR2 YNNKEL (reference sequence). Trimming shortened V by 0 bases and J by 5 bases, and 14 bases separated the two germline ends. CDR3 length: 15 amino acids. The CDR3 spells CASSQDLVRGDEQYF. CDR3 nucleotides: TGTGCCAGCAGCCAAGATCTTGTTCGGGGAGACGAGCAGTACTTC.

J is TRBJ1-1 and V is TRBV2, with D possibly matching TRBD1 (5 bases). V was pared by 6 bases and J by 1 base, with 9 bases between. Per germline, CDR1 SNHLY and CDR2 FYNNEI. This CDR3 contains 13 residues. CDR3: CASRRTTNTEAFF. The CDR3, as DNA: TGTGCCAGCAGGAGGACAACGAACACTGAAGCTTTCTTT.